This TCR beta chain is drawn from a study of T cell changes during pregnancy in multiple sclerosis. TCRdb's copy holds only in-frame clones and misses some; the assay was immunoSEQ multiplex PCR. The sample gives under 25,000 clones, less than 90% of which show up once; about 8% is in the top ten. Trimming removed 5 bases from V and 6 bases from J, with 16 bases in between. Germline V CDR1 and CDR2: SGHVT, SQSDAQ. This CDR3 is built from 14 residues. The V call is TRBV7-4, the J call TRBJ1-2; D possibly corresponds to TRBD1 (6 bases). Sequenced material: CD8+ T cells from peripheral blood mononuclear cells, taken after pregnancy. This receptor was obtained from a female donor with multiple sclerosis, enrolled in a pregnancy study. The CDR3: CASSPRQAEDGYTF. In nucleotides, the CDR3 is TGTGCCAGCAGCCCCCGACAGGCCGAGGATGGCTACACCTTC.